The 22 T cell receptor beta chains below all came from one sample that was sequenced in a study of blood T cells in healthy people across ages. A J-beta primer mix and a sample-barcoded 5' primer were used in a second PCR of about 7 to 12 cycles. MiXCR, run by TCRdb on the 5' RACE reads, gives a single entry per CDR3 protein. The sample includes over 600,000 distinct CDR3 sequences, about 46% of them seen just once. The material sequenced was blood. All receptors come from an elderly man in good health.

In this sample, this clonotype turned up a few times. CDR3 sequence (DNA): TGCAGTGCTAGAGCTGCGGAGGGGGCCAACGTCCTGACTTTC. Amino acids: CSARAAEGANVLTF. The gene calls are TRBV20-1 and TRBJ2-6; the D is unclear. This CDR3 spans 14 amino acids. Trimming pared 1 base from V and 4 bases from J, leaving 8 bases between. The germline V gene encodes CDR1 DFQATT and CDR2 SNEGSKA (reference sequence).

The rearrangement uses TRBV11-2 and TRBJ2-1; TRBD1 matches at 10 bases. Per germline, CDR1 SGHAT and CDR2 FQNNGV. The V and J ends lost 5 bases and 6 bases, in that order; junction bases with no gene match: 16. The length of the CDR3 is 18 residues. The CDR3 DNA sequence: TGTGCCAGCAGCCCCTCAACTGGATGGGACAGGGGTAGCAATGAGCAGTTCTTC. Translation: CASSPSTGWDRGSNEQFF.

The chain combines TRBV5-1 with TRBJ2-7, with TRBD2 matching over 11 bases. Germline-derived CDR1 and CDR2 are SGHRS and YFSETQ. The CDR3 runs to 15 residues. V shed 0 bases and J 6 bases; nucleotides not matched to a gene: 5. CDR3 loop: CASSLDPSGRSEQYF. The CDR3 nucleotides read TGCGCCAGCAGCTTGGATCCTAGCGGGAGGAGCGAGCAGTACTTC.

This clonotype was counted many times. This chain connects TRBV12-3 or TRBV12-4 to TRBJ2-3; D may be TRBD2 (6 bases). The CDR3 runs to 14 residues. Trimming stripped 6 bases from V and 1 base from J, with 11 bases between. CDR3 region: CASSPGLRTDTQYF. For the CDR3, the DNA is TGTGCCAGCAGCCCGGGACTTCGCACAGATACGCAGTATTTT.

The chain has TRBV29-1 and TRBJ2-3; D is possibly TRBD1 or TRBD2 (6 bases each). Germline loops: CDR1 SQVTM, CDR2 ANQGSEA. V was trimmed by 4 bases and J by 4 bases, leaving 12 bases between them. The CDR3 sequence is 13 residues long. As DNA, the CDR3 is TGCAGCGTTGTGGCGGGACAACCAGATACGCAGTATTTT. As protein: CSVVAGQPDTQYF.

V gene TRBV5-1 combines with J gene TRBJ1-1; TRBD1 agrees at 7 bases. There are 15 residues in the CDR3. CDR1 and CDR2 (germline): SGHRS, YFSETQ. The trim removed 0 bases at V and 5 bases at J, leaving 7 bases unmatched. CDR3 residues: CASSLEGRGWTEAFF. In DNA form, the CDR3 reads TGCGCCAGCAGCTTGGAGGGCAGGGGGTGGACTGAAGCTTTCTTT.

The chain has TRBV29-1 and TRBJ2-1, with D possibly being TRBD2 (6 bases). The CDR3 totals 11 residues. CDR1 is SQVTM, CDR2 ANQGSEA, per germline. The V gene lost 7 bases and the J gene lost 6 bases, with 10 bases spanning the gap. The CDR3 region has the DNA TGCAGCGCTGCGGGGTTCAATGAGCAGTTCTTC. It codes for CSAAGFNEQFF.

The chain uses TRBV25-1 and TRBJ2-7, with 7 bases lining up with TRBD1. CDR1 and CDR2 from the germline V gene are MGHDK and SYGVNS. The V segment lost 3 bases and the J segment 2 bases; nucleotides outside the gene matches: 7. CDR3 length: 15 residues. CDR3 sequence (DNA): TGTGCCAGCAGTGATCCCCGCACAGGGGCCTACGAGCAGTACTTC. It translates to CASSDPRTGAYEQYF.

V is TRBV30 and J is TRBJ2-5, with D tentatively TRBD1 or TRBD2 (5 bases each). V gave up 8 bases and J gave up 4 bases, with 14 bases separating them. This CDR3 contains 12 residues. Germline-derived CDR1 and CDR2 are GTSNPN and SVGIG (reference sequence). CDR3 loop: CAGGAWGETQYF. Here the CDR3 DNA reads TGTGCCGGGGGTGCTTGGGGAGAGACCCAGTACTTC.

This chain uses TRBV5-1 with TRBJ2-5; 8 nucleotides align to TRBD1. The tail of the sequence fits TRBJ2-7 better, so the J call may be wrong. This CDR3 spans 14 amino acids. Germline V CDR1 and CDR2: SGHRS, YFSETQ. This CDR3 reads CASSDSGGVYEQYF. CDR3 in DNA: TGCGCCAGCAGCGATTCAGGGGGCGTATACGAGCAGTACTTC.

The CDR3 region has the DNA TGCAGCGCGGGGCTTGCAGATACGCAGTATTTT. Its protein product is CSAGLADTQYF. The genes are TRBV29-1 and TRBJ2-3, with D tentatively TRBD1 or TRBD2 (5 bases each). Trimming took off 7 bases at V and 4 bases at J, with 9 bases between the two ends. There are 11 residues in the CDR3. CDR1 is SQVTM and CDR2 is ANQGSEA in the germline V gene.

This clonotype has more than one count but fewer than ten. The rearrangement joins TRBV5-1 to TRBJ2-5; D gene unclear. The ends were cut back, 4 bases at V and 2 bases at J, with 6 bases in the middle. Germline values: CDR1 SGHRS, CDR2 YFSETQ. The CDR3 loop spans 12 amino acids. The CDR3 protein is CASSREQETQYF. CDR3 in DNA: TGCGCCAGCAGCCGAGAACAAGAGACCCAGTACTTC.

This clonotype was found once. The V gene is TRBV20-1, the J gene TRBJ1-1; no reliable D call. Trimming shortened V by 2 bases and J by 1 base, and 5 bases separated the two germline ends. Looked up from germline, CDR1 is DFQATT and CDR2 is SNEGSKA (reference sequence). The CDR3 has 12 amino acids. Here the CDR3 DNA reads TGCAGTGCTAGAAGGCCGAACACTGAAGCTTTCTTT. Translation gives CSARRPNTEAFF.

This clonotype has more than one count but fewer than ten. The CDR3 spells CASKLDVRGSTDTQYF. In nucleotides, the CDR3 is TGTGCCAGCAAGTTAGACGTTCGAGGTAGCACAGATACGCAGTATTTT. The rearrangement links TRBV6-5 to TRBJ2-3; unclear D gene. The CDR3 is 16 residues long. Germline lookup yields CDR1 MNHEY and CDR2 SVGAGI. V gave up 7 bases and J gave up 0 bases, with 17 bases separating them.

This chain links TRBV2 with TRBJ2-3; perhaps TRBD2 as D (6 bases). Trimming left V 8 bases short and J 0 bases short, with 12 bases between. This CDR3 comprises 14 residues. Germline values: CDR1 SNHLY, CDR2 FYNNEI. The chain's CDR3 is CASQRAPSTDTQYF. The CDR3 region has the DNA TGTGCCAGCCAGCGGGCCCCTAGCACAGATACGCAGTATTTT.

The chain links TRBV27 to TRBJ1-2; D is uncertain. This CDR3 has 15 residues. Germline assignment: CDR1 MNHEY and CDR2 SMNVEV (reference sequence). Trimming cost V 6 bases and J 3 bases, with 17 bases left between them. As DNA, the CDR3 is TGTGCCAGCAGCGCCTTAAAAGGAAAGGACTATGGCTACACCTTC. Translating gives CASSALKGKDYGYTF.

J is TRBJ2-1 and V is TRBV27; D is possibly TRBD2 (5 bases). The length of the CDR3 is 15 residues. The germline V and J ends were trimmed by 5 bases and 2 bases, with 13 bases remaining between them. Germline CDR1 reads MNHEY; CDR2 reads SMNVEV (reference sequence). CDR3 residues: CASSIKDSPYNEQFF. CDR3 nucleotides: TGTGCCAGCAGTATAAAGGACTCCCCCTACAATGAGCAGTTCTTC.

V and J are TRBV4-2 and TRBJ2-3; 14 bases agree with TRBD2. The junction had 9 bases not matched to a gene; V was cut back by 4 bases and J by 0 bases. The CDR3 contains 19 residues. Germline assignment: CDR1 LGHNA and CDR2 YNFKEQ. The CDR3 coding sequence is TGTGCCAGCAGCCTCGGACTAGCGGGGGGTAGCACTAGCACAGATACGCAGTATTTT. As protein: CASSLGLAGGSTSTDTQYF.

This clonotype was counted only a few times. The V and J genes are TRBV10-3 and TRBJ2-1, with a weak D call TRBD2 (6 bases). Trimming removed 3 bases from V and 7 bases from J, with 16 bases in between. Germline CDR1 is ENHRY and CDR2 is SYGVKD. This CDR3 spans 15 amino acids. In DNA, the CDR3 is TGTGCCATCAGTGAAAAAAGTCTAGCGAGGAATGAGCAGTTCTTC. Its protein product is CAISEKSLARNEQFF.

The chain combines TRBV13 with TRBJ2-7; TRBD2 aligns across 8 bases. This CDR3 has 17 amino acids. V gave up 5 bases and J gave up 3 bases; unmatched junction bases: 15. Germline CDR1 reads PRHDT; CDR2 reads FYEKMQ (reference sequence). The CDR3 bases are TGTGCCAGCAGCCGGAGTCAGGGACTAGGACACGTCTACGAGCAGTACTTC. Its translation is CASSRSQGLGHVYEQYF.

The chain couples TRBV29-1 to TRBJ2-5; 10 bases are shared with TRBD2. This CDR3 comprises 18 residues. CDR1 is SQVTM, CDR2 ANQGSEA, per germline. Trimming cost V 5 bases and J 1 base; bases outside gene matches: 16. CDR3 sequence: CSVFLGLAGDLSQETQYF. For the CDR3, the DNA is TGCAGCGTTTTTCTCGGGCTAGCGGGAGACTTAAGCCAAGAGACCCAGTACTTC.

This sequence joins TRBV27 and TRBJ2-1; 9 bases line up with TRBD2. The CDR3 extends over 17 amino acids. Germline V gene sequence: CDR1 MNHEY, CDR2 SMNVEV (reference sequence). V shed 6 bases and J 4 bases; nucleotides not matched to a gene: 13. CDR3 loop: CASSSSGASPEYNEQFF. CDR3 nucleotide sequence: TGTGCCAGCAGCTCTAGCGGGGCCAGTCCCGAATACAATGAGCAGTTCTTC.